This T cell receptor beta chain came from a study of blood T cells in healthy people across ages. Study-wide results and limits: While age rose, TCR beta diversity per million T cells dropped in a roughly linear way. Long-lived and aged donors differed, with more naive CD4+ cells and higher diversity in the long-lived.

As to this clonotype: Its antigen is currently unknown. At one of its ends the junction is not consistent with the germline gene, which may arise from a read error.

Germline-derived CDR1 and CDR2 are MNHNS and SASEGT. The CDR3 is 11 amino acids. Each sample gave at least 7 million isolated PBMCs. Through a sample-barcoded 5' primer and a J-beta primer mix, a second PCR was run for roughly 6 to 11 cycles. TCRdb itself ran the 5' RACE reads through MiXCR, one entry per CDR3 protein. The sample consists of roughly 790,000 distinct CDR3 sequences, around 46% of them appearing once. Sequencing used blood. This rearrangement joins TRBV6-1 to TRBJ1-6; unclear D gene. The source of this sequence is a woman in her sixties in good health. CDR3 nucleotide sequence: TGTGCCAGCAGGGAAGATTCACCCCTCCACTTT. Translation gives CASREDSPLHF.